The source of this TCR beta chain is a study of molecular identifiers for immune sequencing clone quantification. The germline V gene has CDR1 KGHSH and CDR2 LQKENI. The CDR3 consists of 16 residues. Losses at the gene ends were 8 bases for V and 4 bases for J; bases not matched to a gene: 11. TCRdb ran MiXCR on the PCR reads and lists one entry per CDR3 protein. The data contain hundreds of thousands of distinct CDR3 sequences, about 25% of them singletons. The J gene is TRBJ1-2, the V gene TRBV18; 12 nucleotides line up with TRBD1. This sequence was found in a human donor in good health. Some libraries in this study had Jurkat cell RNA spiked in. The sample comprised naive CD8+ T cells from blood, with Jurkat cell RNA spiked in. The subset is: FACS-sorted CD8+CD4-CCR7+CD45RA+ naive T cells. For the CDR3, the DNA is TGTGCCAGCACAACGGGACAGGGGGCCCTTTTCTATGGCTACACCTTC. Translation gives CASTTGQGALFYGYTF.